A selection of T cell receptor beta chains follows, all from one sample in a study of blood T cell repertoires in COVID-19. Some clones are missing from TCRdb's copy, which holds only in-frame ones; the method was immunoSEQ multiplex PCR. This sample has 200,000 to 250,000 clones; over 80% occur once, and the top ten carry about 4%. The sequencing input was PBMCs or T cells enriched from blood (not recorded which). Source of these receptors: a woman between 25 and 40 years old who had been exposed to COVID-19. Each CDR3 is given with its conserved first and last residue. The D gene is left open where the match is weak. Clone size appears in some rows only: once, few, many, or a class for an expanded clone.

>-|TRBV29-1|TRBJ2-1|-
CSVDNRVGEQFF
TGCAGCGTTGATAACAGGGTGGGTGAGCAGTTCTTC
>-|TRBV19|TRBJ1-4|-
CASRPPGHPATNEKLFF
TGTGCCAGTAGACCACCCGGACACCCTGCAACTAATGAAAAACTGTTTTTT
>TRBD1|TRBV6-5|TRBJ1-3|-
CASMRGRQGNTIYF
TGTGCCAGCATGAGGGGGCGTCAGGGAAACACCATATATTTT
>-|TRBV19|TRBJ2-7|-
CASSIPGAIYEQYF
TGTGCCAGTAGTATCCCAGGGGCAATCTACGAGCAGTACTTC
>-|TRBV12-3/TRBV12-4|TRBJ2-7|-
CASSLHRYEQYF
TGTGCCAGCAGTTTACACAGGTACGAGCAGTACTTC
>TRBD1|TRBV19|TRBJ1-4|-
CASSTPDRANEKLFF
TGTGCCAGTAGTACGCCCGACAGGGCTAATGAAAAACTGTTTTTT
>TRBD1|TRBV25-1|TRBJ1-5|once
CASRKQGRKCQPQHF
TGTGCCAGCAGGAAACAGGGGCGAAAGTGTCAGCCCCAGCATTTT
>TRBD1|TRBV6-1|TRBJ2-6|-
CASSAIISGTGITGANVLTF
TGTGCCAGCAGTGCCATTATATCCGGGACAGGGATAACTGGGGCCAACGTCCTGACTTTC
>TRBD1|TRBV5-6|TRBJ1-6|-
CASSMTGVNSPLHF
TGTGCCAGCAGCATGACAGGGGTCAATTCACCCCTCCACTTT
>TRBD1|TRBV7-8|TRBJ1-2|-
CASSLVTGGHYGYTF
TGTGCCAGCAGCTTAGTGACAGGGGGCCACTATGGCTACACCTTC
>TRBD1|TRBV7-2|TRBJ1-6|-
CASSSRTGSYNSPLHF
TGTGCCAGCAGCTCGAGGACAGGCTCCTATAATTCACCCCTCCACTTT
>-|TRBV5-1|TRBJ2-7|-
CASSLGLGVFYEQYF
TGCGCCAGCAGCTTGGGGCTAGGGGTTTTTTACGAGCAGTACTTC
>-|TRBV3-1/TRBV3-2|TRBJ1-1|-
CASSPYRDYGNTEAFF
TGTGCCAGCAGCCCATACCGGGACTATGGGAACACTGAAGCTTTCTTT
>-|TRBV5-1|TRBJ1-5|-
CASSLDRGSNQPQHF
TGCGCCAGCAGCTTGGATAGGGGAAGCAATCAGCCCCAGCATTTT
>TRBD1|TRBV18|TRBJ1-2|few
CASSPLSGTGDYGYTF
TGTGCCAGCTCACCGCTATCCGGGACAGGGGACTATGGCTACACCTTC
>-|TRBV4-1|TRBJ1-5|-
CASSRVERQPQHF
TGCGCCAGCAGCCGCGTAGAACGGCAGCCCCAGCATTTT
>TRBD2|TRBV2|TRBJ2-1|-
CASIKFGTSGTNEQFF
TGTGCCAGCATAAAGTTCGGGACTAGCGGGACCAATGAGCAGTTCTTC
>-|TRBV19|TRBJ1-5|once
CASSIGHLSNQPQHF
TGTGCCAGTAGTATCGGACATCTTAGCAATCAGCCCCAGCATTTT
>-|TRBV7-9|TRBJ2-1|few
CASQSRLNEQFF
TGTGCCAGTCAATCGAGGTTAAATGAGCAGTTCTTC
>TRBD2|TRBV6-6|TRBJ2-2|once
CASSPPSGGNTGELFF
TGTGCCAGCAGCCCACCTAGCGGGGGGAACACCGGGGAGCTGTTTTTT
>TRBD2|TRBV7-9|TRBJ2-7|-
CASSPGRLAGVEQYF
TGTGCCAGCAGCCCGGGGAGACTAGCGGGAGTCGAGCAGTACTTC
>-|TRBV6-6|TRBJ1-5|-
CASGTGTLSNQPQHF
TGTGCCAGCGGAACCGGGACACTTAGCAATCAGCCCCAGCATTTT
>-|TRBV15|TRBJ1-4|-
CATSGSGMNEKLFF
TGTGCCACCAGCGGCTCCGGGATGAATGAAAAACTGTTTTTT
>-|TRBV19|TRBJ1-4|once
CASSLIGGRFSEKLFF
TGTGCCAGTAGCCTGATCGGGGGGCGATTCTCTGAAAAACTGTTTTTT
>-|TRBV7-2|TRBJ2-7|-
CASSSMTVASYEQYF
TGTGCCAGCAGCTCCATGACAGTTGCCTCCTACGAGCAGTACTTC
>-|TRBV10-2|TRBJ2-2|-
CASSVQNTGELFF
TGCGCCAGCAGTGTTCAAAACACCGGGGAGCTGTTTTTT
>TRBD2|TRBV9|TRBJ2-2|once
CASSGEGLADTGELFF
TGTGCCAGCAGCGGAGAGGGACTAGCGGATACCGGGGAGCTGTTTTTT
>-|TRBV11-2|TRBJ2-1|-
CASSLLGFSGDFYNEQFF
TGTGCCAGCAGCTTACTGGGATTTAGCGGTGACTTCTACAATGAGCAGTTCTTC